The sequence of this T cell receptor (beta chain) was determined in a study of technical replicates of blood from a few donors. The V gene end was trimmed by 5 bases and the J gene end by 8 bases; junction bases not matched to a gene: 2. The germline V gene has CDR1 SGHRS and CDR2 YFSETQ. CDR3 length: 14 residues. This table comes from immunoSEQ multiplex PCR, and its TCRdb copy is limited to in-frame clones, with some not included. Among about 44,000 clones, 96% were seen once, and the ten largest hold about 0.37%. The chain couples TRBV5-1 to TRBJ2-1, with TRBD2 matching 15 bases. The sample taken for sequencing was T cells isolated from PBMCs. The origin of this receptor is a human donor in good health. Here the CDR3 reads CASSRTSGRDEQFF. DNA of the CDR3: TGCGCCAGCAGTCGGACTAGCGGGAGGGATGAGCAGTTCTTC.